Below, 4 T cell receptor beta chains from the same sample are listed, as sequenced in a study of CD8+ T cells in alopecia areata (dated by TCRdb to the late 2010s). The library was made by the immunoSEQ multiplex PCR assay. RNA was extracted from all samples and reverse transcribed into cDNA, which served as template for TCR sequencing. The immuneACCESS repertoire file appears here via TCRdb, limited to in-frame rearrangements. These files lack a portion of the clones; in checked studies, under half of the deficit traces to unresolved V genes, and the cause of the others is not known. Recorded for this sample are some 150,000 clones; around half of them occurred a single time. The ten most abundant clones make up more than 15% of the sample. The time point label for this specimen denotes: around 29 days on oral tofacitinib. Read against the paper, the sample's treatment or condition label means: oral pan-JAK inhibitor, 5-10 mg twice daily.

The sequences come from CD8+ T cells sorted from blood, collected at week 4, from a patient treated with tofacitinib. Receptors were obtained from a human donor with alopecia areata.

To note about this clone: Within the sample, other DNA sequences also encode this same CDR3. The chain is built from TRBV7-9 and TRBJ2-7; D is undetermined. Deletions cut 5 bases from V and 1 base from J, with 3 bases between. The length of the CDR3 is 11 residues. Germline CDR1 is SEHNR and CDR2 is FQNEAQ (reference sequence). The CDR3 protein is CASSLSYEQYF. For the CDR3, the DNA is TGTGCCAGCAGCCTTTCCTACGAGCAGTACTTC.

This clone was counted a few times. The J gene is TRBJ1-1, the V gene TRBV7-9, with 9 nucleotides matching TRBD1. Trimming cost V 5 bases and J 0 bases; bases outside gene matches: 4. The germline V gene has CDR1 SEHNR and CDR2 FQNEAQ (reference sequence). CDR3 size: 15 residues. The CDR3 DNA reads as TGTGCCAGCAGCGTGGGACAGGGCATGAACACTGAAGCTTTCTTT. This encodes CASSVGQGMNTEAFF.

The genes are TRBV13 and TRBJ2-5; 9 nucleotides line up with TRBD1. Germline V CDR1 and CDR2: PRHDT, FYEKMQ (reference sequence). CDR3 length: 12 amino acids. J lost 11 bases, V lost 7 bases, and 8 bases had no gene match. CDR3 sequence: CASTGTGNEQYF. In nucleotides, the CDR3 is TGTGCCAGCACCGGGACAGGGAATGAGCAGTACTTC.

The rearrangement links TRBV7-8 to TRBJ2-7, with 7 bases lining up with TRBD2. V dropped 7 bases and J dropped 6; count of bases not matched to a gene: 9. The length of the CDR3 is 13 residues. CDR1 is SGHVS and CDR2 is FQNEAQ in the germline V gene. In DNA form, the CDR3 reads TGTGCCAGCACCAGAAGGGAGGGGACCGAGCAGTACTTC. The encoded protein is CASTRREGTEQYF. Together with reference TRBV7-8 and TRBJ2-7, the CDR3 gives the full variable domain: GAGVSQSPRYKVAKRGQDVALRCDPISGHVSLFWYQQALGQGPEFLTYFQNEAQLDKSGLPSDRFFAERPEGSVSTLKIQRTQQEDSAVYLCASTRREGTEQYFGPGTRLTVT.